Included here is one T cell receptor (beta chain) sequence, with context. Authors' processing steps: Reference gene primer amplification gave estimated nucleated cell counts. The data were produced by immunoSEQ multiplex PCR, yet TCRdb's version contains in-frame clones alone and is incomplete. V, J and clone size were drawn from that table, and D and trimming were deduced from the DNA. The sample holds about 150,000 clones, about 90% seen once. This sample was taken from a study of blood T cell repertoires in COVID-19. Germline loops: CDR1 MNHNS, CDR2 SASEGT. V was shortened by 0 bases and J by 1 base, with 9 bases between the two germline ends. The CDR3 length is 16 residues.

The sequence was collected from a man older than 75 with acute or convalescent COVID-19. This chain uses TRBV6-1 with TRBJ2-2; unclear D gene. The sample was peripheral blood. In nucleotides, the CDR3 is TGTGCCAGCAGTGAAGCGACTCCCCGGAACACCGGGGAGCTGTTTTTT. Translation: CASSEATPRNTGELFF.